The 10 T cell receptor beta chains presented below share a single source sample, sequenced in a study of cytomegalovirus exposure and HLA in healthy donors. The PCR made use of 60 Vbeta and 13 Jbeta primers. The repertoire was sequenced with immunoSEQ multiplex PCR; TCRdb's copy has only in-frame clones and lacks some. The top ten hold around 1.2% of the sample, which has roughly 170,000 clones, more than 65% seen once. Sequenced input: PBMCs. Receptors originate from a girl aged 2 to 9 in good health and CMV-seropositive.

The chain has TRBV29-1 and TRBJ2-7, with 10 bases identical to TRBD1. CDR1 is SQVTM, CDR2 ANQGSEA, per germline. CDR3 size: 13 residues. V gave up 4 bases and J gave up 0 bases; unmatched junction bases: 0. CDR3 coding DNA: TGCAGCGTTGGGGACAGGGGCTCCTACGAGCAGTACTTC. It translates to CSVGDRGSYEQYF.

V usage is TRBV6-1 and J usage is TRBJ2-2; tentatively, D is TRBD1 (6 bases). Trimming removed 1 base at V and 7 bases at J, with 13 bases between. CDR3 length: 15 residues. CDR1 MNHNS and CDR2 SASEGT come from the germline V gene. This CDR3 is CASSEVEQGLGELFF. In DNA, the CDR3 is TGTGCCAGCAGTGAAGTAGAACAGGGTCTCGGGGAGCTGTTTTTT.

The chain employs TRBV7-9 and TRBJ2-5; a possible D gene is TRBD2 (6 bases). CDR3 length equals 14 residues. Germline CDR1 SEHNR, CDR2 FQNEAQ (reference sequence). The V end was cut by 4 bases, the J end by 3 bases, with 12 bases between. The CDR3 region is CASSSVPGEETQYF. In DNA, the CDR3 is TGTGCCAGCAGCTCTGTCCCGGGGGAAGAGACCCAGTACTTC.

The CDR3 DNA follows: TGTGCCAGCAGCCACGCAGGCGGGAGGGGGGAGCAGTTCTTC. This sequence encodes CASSHAGGRGEQFF. The chain couples TRBV7-2 to TRBJ2-1, with 9 bases fitting TRBD2. The CDR3 totals 14 residues. Trimming cost V 5 bases and J 10 bases; bases outside gene matches: 9. CDR1 SGHTA and CDR2 FQGNSA come from the germline V gene.

The rearrangement uses TRBV5-1 and TRBJ1-1, with a possible D match to TRBD1 (5 bases). The CDR3 extends over 19 amino acids. V shed 0 bases and J shed 10 bases, with 31 bases lying between them. The germline gives CDR1 SGHRS, CDR2 YFSETQ. CDR3 bases: TGCGCCAGCAGCTTGGGGTCAGGGATCATGAACACTGAAGCTTGCGGAGCTTTCTTT. Amino acids: CASSLGSGIMNTEACGAFF.

This clone was seen more than once but under ten times. CDR3 residues: CASSFGGTGDTIYF. The CDR3 nucleotides read TGTGCCAGCAGCTTTGGGGGGACCGGGGACACCATATATTTT. The chain has TRBV5-5 and TRBJ1-3, with D perhaps matching TRBD1 (5 bases). CDR1 SGHKS and CDR2 YYEKEE come from the germline V gene (reference sequence). The CDR3 totals 14 residues. Trimming took off 2 bases at V and 8 bases at J, with 14 bases between the two ends.

The J gene is TRBJ2-1, the V gene TRBV15, with a possible D match to TRBD1 (6 bases). Trimming pared 5 bases from V and 8 bases from J, leaving 28 bases between. The length of the CDR3 is 18 residues. Germline lookup yields CDR1 LNHNV and CDR2 YYDKDF (reference sequence). Here the CDR3 DNA reads TGTGCCACCAGCGGTGGTCCCCAAGGGACCGGGACACGGCATGAGCAGTTCTTC. This gives the protein CATSGGPQGTGTRHEQFF.

The V call is TRBV6-5, the J call TRBJ2-7; D not resolved. The germline V gene encodes CDR1 MNHEY and CDR2 SVGAGI. Trimming pared 4 bases from V and 5 bases from J, leaving 15 bases between. The CDR3 runs 14 residues. The CDR3 sequence is CASSFVEESNEQYF. The CDR3 nucleotides read TGTGCCAGCAGTTTTGTCGAGGAAAGCAACGAGCAGTACTTC.

The gene calls are TRBV6-5 and TRBJ2-3; D gene unclear. V shed 6 bases and J shed 2 bases, with 15 bases lying between them. Germline CDR1 reads MNHEY; CDR2 reads SVGAGI. The CDR3 contains 15 residues. CDR3 protein: CASRDLTRVTDTQYF. The CDR3 nucleotides are TGTGCCAGCAGAGACTTGACCCGCGTCACAGATACGCAGTATTTT.

The V call is TRBV19, the J call TRBJ1-4, with D hard to call. The CDR3 runs to 15 residues. V gave up 5 bases and J gave up 3 bases, with 13 bases separating them. Germline V lookup: CDR1 LNHDA, CDR2 SQIVND (reference sequence). The CDR3 loop is CASSASSVPNEKLFF. DNA of the CDR3: TGTGCCAGTAGTGCCTCTTCGGTTCCTAATGAAAAACTGTTTTTT.